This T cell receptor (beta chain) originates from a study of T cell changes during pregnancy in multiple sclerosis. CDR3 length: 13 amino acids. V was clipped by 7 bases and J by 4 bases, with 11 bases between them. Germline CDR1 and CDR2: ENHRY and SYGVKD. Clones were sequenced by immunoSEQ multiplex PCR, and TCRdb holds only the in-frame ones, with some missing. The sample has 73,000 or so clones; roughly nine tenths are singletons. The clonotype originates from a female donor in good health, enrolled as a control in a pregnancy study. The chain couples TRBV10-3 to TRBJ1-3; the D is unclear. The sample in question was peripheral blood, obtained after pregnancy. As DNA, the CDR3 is TGTGCCATCAACGAGGGAGGAGGAAACACCATATATTTT. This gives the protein CAINEGGGNTIYF.